The sequence of this T cell receptor beta chain was determined in a study of CD8 T cells in Susac syndrome. Germline trimming cut 5 bases from V and 14 bases from J; bases unmatched to any gene: 6. Looked up from germline, CDR1 is MNHEY and CDR2 is SMNVEV (reference sequence). The CDR3 totals 12 residues. Random hexamers were used to reverse transcribe an amount of about 0.45 to 1 ug RNA. TCRdb fed the immunoSEQ multiplex PCR reads into MiXCR, producing one record per CDR3 protein. The top ten hold about 0.15% of the sample, which has around 200,000 distinct CDR3 sequences, just under 95% seen once. Negative isolation yielded the CD8+ and CD4+ T cells, while FACS enriched the TEMRA cells.

Sequencing was carried out using CD8+ T cells from PBMCs. This sequence was found in a human donor with Susac syndrome. The chain recombines TRBV27 with TRBJ1-6, with 7 bases fitting TRBD1. The DNA of the CDR3 is TGTGCCAGCAGTCCGACAGGGACTTCCCTCCACTTT. This translates into CASSPTGTSLHF.